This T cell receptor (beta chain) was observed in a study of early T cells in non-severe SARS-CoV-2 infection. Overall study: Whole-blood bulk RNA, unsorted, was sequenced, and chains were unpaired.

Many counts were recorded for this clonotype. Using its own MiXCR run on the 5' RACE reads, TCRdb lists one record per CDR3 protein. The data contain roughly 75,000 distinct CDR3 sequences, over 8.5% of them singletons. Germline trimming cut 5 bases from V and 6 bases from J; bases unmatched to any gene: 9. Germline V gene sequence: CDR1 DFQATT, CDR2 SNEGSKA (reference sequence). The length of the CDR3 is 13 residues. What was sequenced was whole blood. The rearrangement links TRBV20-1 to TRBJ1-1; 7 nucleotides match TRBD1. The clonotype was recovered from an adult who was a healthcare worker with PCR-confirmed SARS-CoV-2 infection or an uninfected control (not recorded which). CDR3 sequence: CSAGGQESAEAFF. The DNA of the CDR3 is TGCAGTGCTGGAGGACAGGAGAGCGCTGAAGCTTTCTTT.